This entry describes one T cell receptor beta chain. TCRdb's table, derived via immunoSEQ multiplex PCR, lists solely in-frame clones and lacks some. The sample lists approximately 220,000 clones, about 85% seen once, with roughly 0.7% in the top ten. Per the germline V gene, CDR1 is SGHVS and CDR2 is FQNEAQ. The CDR3 runs to 13 residues. Trimming at V came to 8 bases and at J to 2 bases, leaving 2 bases not matched to a gene. This sample was taken from a study of blood T cell repertoires in COVID-19. Study at large: Nucleic acid was either cDNA or gDNA, and it came from T cells, B-cell-depleted T cells, or PBMCs.

V gene TRBV7-8 combines with J gene TRBJ2-7; 11 positions match TRBD2. Sequences were obtained from peripheral blood. The sequence was collected from a man in his forties or fifties with acute or convalescent COVID-19. CDR3 loop: CASLLAGAYEQYF. The DNA for the CDR3 is TGTGCCAGCTTACTAGCGGGAGCCTACGAGCAGTACTTC.